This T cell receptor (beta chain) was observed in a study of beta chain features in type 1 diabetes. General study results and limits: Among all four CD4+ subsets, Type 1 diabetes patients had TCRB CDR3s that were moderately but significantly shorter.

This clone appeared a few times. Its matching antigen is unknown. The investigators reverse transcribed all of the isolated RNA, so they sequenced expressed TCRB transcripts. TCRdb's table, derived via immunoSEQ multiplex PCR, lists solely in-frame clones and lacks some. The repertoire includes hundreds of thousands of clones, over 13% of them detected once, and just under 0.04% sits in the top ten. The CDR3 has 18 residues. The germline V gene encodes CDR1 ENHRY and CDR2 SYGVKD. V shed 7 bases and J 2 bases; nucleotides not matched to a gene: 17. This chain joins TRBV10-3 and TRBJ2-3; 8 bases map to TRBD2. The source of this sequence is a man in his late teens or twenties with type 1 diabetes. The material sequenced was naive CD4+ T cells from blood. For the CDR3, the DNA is TGTGCCATCACCCACAATCGGGTAGCGGGGACCGCCACAGATACGCAGTATTTT. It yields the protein CAITHNRVAGTATDTQYF.